These T cell receptor beta chains were read from a single sample in a study of T cell repertoires in cytomegalovirus infection. No antigen is known for these receptors. TCRdb reprocessed the reads with MiXCR, giving one entry per CDR3 protein. The sample carries roughly 280,000 distinct CDR3 sequences, under 25% recorded once. Specimen: cultured PBMCs, collected from culture after CMV antigen stimulation. The receptors were gathered from a human donor in good health (CMV status not recorded). Some clones in this sample may be carry-over from other donors' samples. CDR3s include the opening cysteine and the closing phenylalanine or tryptophan. The D gene is left open where the match is weak. Some rows mark clone size as missing; the rest say once, few, many or name a class of expanded clone.

TGTGCCACCAAAGGACAGGGAGTAAGCGGGGAGCTGTTTTTT | CATKGQGVSGELFF | TRBV6-6 | TRBD1 | NA | TRBJ2-2
TGTGCCAGCAGTGCCCGAGTGGGAGTACCCGTATCGAGAGATACGCAGTATTTT | CASSARVGVPVSRDTQYF | TRBV27 | NA | few | TRBJ2-3
TGTGCCAGCTCAATACTAGCGGGTGTTTCCTACAATGAGCAGTTCTTC | CASSILAGVSYNEQFF | TRBV7-2 | TRBD2 | many | TRBJ2-1
TGTGCCAGCAGCTTACCCTTCCACCAAGAGACCCAGTACTTC | CASSLPFHQETQYF | TRBV7-2 | NA | many | TRBJ2-5
TGTGCCATCAGCCCCGGACTAGCGGGAGGATCCGTTGGAGAGACCCAGTACTTC | CAISPGLAGGSVGETQYF | TRBV10-3 | TRBD2 | NA | TRBJ2-5
TGTGCCACCAGTGAGCAGACAGTCTCTGGGGCCAACGTCCTGACTTTC | CATSEQTVSGANVLTF | TRBV24-1 | NA | NA | TRBJ2-6
TGTGCCATCAGTGAATCGGCAGGGAACACTGAAGCTTTCTTT | CAISESAGNTEAFF | TRBV10-3 | NA | NA | TRBJ1-1
TGTGCCAGCAGGTCGCACAGTGCTGAAAAACTGTTTTTT | CASRSHSAEKLFF | TRBV11-2 | NA | many | TRBJ1-4
TGTGCCAGCAGCTACGGACTAGCGGGGGGCTACAATGAGCAGTTCTTC | CASSYGLAGGYNEQFF | TRBV11-2 | TRBD2 | many | TRBJ2-1
TGTGCCAGCAGCTTATCGCCCTCAAGCGGGAGCTCCTACAATGAGCAGTTCTTC | CASSLSPSSGSSYNEQFF | TRBV7-3 | TRBD2 | many | TRBJ2-1
TGCAGTGCTAGAATAGAAGTACCTCCCGGGGAGCTGTTTTTT | CSARIEVPPGELFF | TRBV20-1 | NA | NA | TRBJ2-2
TGTGCCAGCAGAGGATGGGGCAGCGCTAGCTCCTACGAGCAGTACTTC | CASRGWGSASSYEQYF | TRBV6-2/TRBV6-3 | NA | many | TRBJ2-7